The 22 T cell receptor beta chains below come from one sample, sequenced in a study of control samples from healthy donors and cancer patients. Here immunoSEQ multiplex PCR was the method, and the copy in TCRdb shows in-frame clones only, minus some. This sample yields about 120,000 clones, of which roughly 90% are seen a single time; almost 40% belongs to the top ten. The sample taken for sequencing was blood. The receptors shown here come from a man aged 50 to 59 in good health.

V usage is TRBV7-2 and J usage is TRBJ1-3; no definite D call. V dropped 0 bases and J dropped 1 base, with 7 bases sitting between them. This CDR3 has 15 residues. In germline, CDR1 is SGHTA, CDR2 FQGNSA. The chain's CDR3 is CASSLATYSGNTIYF. In DNA form, the CDR3 reads TGTGCCAGCAGCTTAGCGACGTATTCTGGAAACACCATATATTTT.

The chain couples TRBV18 to TRBJ2-2; 7 nucleotides match TRBD1. The germline V gene has CDR1 KGHSH and CDR2 LQKENI. V lost 4 bases to trimming and J lost 3 bases; unmatched junction nucleotides: 2. The CDR3 extends over 14 amino acids. The CDR3 reads CASSLGGHTGELFF. Here the CDR3 DNA reads TGTGCCAGCTCACTAGGGGGCCACACCGGGGAGCTGTTTTTT.

The V and J genes are TRBV9 and TRBJ1-1; D might be TRBD1 (5 bases). CDR3 length: 18 residues. Trimming left V 1 base short and J 1 base short, with 20 bases between. Germline-derived CDR1 and CDR2 are SGDLS and YYNGEE. The DNA for the CDR3 is TGTGCCAGCAGCGTAAATCCCCTCCCGGGACCGCCGAACACTGAAGCTTTCTTT. As protein: CASSVNPLPGPPNTEAFF. Using reference TRBV9 and TRBJ1-1 for the parts outside the CDR3, the full variable domain is DSGVTQTPKHLITATGQRVTLRCSPRSGDLSVYWYQQSLDQGLQFLIQYYNGEERAKGNILERFSAQQFPDLHSELNLSSLELGDSALYFCASSVNPLPGPPNTEAFFGQGTRLTVV.

The CDR3 sequence is CASSLDRRQPQHF. The CDR3 bases are TGTGCCAGCAGCTTAGATCGTCGGCAGCCCCAGCATTTT. The gene calls are TRBV11-2 and TRBJ1-5; D unresolved. V lost 0 bases to trimming and J lost 7 bases, with 7 bases between them. The CDR3 is 13 residues long. The germline gives CDR1 SGHAT, CDR2 FQNNGV.

In its sample, this clone is medium-sized (0.01 to 0.1%). The rearrangement links TRBV6-1 to TRBJ1-6, with 8 bases fitting TRBD1. CDR1 is MNHNS, CDR2 SASEGT, per germline. The CDR3 is 15 residues long. The junction had 5 bases not matched to a gene; V was cut back by 1 base and J by 9 bases. CDR3 loop: CASSEEWTGSSPLHF. CDR3 DNA sequence: TGTGCCAGCAGTGAAGAATGGACAGGGTCTTCACCCCTCCACTTT.

The genes are TRBV6-6 and TRBJ1-1; 7 bases fit TRBD1. J gave up 6 bases and V 7 bases, and 11 bases lay outside the gene matches. Germline V gene data show CDR1 as MNHNY and CDR2 as SVGAGI (reference sequence). This CDR3 is built from 14 residues. Here the CDR3 reads CASTPQGVGAEAFF. The CDR3 DNA reads as TGTGCCAGCACTCCCCAGGGGGTGGGGGCTGAAGCTTTCTTT.

The chain couples TRBV7-2 to TRBJ2-7; D is perhaps TRBD2 (6 bases). The germline V gene has CDR1 SGHTA and CDR2 FQGNSA. This CDR3 is 17 amino acids long. The V end was cut by 1 base, the J end by 3 bases, with 19 bases between. For the CDR3, the DNA is TGTGCCAGCAGCTTAGATGCGGGATCCCCCCCCAACTACGAGCAGTACTTC. Its protein product is CASSLDAGSPPNYEQYF.

The V call is TRBV11-3, the J call TRBJ2-7, with TRBD2 identical over 10 bases. The CDR3 length is 15 residues. Germline lookup yields CDR1 SGHNT and CDR2 YENEEA. V trimming: 5 bases; J trimming: 5 bases; junction bases outside the gene matches: 9. CDR3 coding DNA: TGTGCCAGCAGCCGGACTAGCGGAGGATGGAACGAGCAGTACTTC. Protein sequence: CASSRTSGGWNEQYF.

This chain uses TRBV18 with TRBJ1-2; D is ambiguous. V was pared by 2 bases and J by 0 bases, with 7 bases between. There are 14 residues in the CDR3. Germline CDR1 and CDR2: KGHSH and LQKENI. CDR3 nucleotide sequence: TGTGCCAGCTCACCAGACGGATCTAACTATGGCTACACCTTC. Protein product: CASSPDGSNYGYTF. Full variable domain (outside the CDR3, taken from reference TRBV18 and TRBJ1-2): NAGVMQNPRHLVRRRGQEARLRCSPMKGHSHVYWYRQLPEEGLKFMVYLQKENIIDESGMPKERFSAEFPKEGPSILRIQQVVRGDSAAYFCASSPDGSNYGYTFGSGTRLTVV.

This chain uses TRBV10-3 with TRBJ2-5; D call uncertain. V shed 3 bases and J shed 5 bases, with 13 bases lying between them. Germline-derived CDR1 and CDR2 are ENHRY and SYGVKD. The CDR3 extends over 14 amino acids. CDR3 sequence reads: CAISDSWGGETQYF. The CDR3 DNA sequence: TGTGCCATCAGTGATTCCTGGGGTGGGGAGACCCAGTACTTC.

The chain carries TRBV24-1 and TRBJ1-6; TRBD1 is a possible D gene (5 bases). The germline gives CDR1 KGHDR, CDR2 SFDVKD. The CDR3 extends over 15 amino acids. Trimming pared 6 bases from V and 7 bases from J, leaving 15 bases between. The CDR3 protein is CATSLGPQGNSPLHF. In DNA, the CDR3 is TGTGCCACCAGTCTCGGACCCCAGGGCAATTCACCCCTCCACTTT.

The table lists this clone with many counts. J is TRBJ1-2 and V is TRBV9; the D gene is possibly TRBD1 (5 bases). Germline loops: CDR1 SGDLS, CDR2 YYNGEE. The CDR3 contains 15 residues. The ends were cut back, 0 bases at V and 8 bases at J, with 17 bases in the middle. The CDR3 coding sequence is TGTGCCAGCAGCGTAGACCCCGGCAGGGTGGTCGGCTACACCTTC. Residues: CASSVDPGRVVGYTF.

The V and J genes are TRBV19 and TRBJ1-1; D remains ambiguous. V lost 3 bases, J lost 1 base, and 12 bases lay in between. The CDR3 consists of 15 residues. Germline-derived CDR1 and CDR2 are LNHDA and SQIVND (reference sequence). CDR3: CASSISWGQNTEAFF. The CDR3 DNA follows: TGTGCCAGTAGTATCAGCTGGGGTCAGAACACTGAAGCTTTCTTT.

The CDR3 DNA follows: TGTGCCAGCAGTTACTCCGGGGGGCGAGGAAACACCATATATTTT. Protein sequence: CASSYSGGRGNTIYF. The rearrangement uses TRBV6-5 and TRBJ1-3; the D gene is possibly TRBD1 (6 bases). Germline CDR1 reads MNHEY; CDR2 reads SVGAGI. This CDR3 has 15 amino acids. Trimming cost V 0 bases and J 4 bases, with 10 bases left between them.

The rearrangement links TRBV15 to TRBJ1-6; D gene ambiguous. V lost 5 bases and J 7 bases, leaving 9 bases between the germline ends. The CDR3 is 13 amino acids. CDR1 is LNHNV and CDR2 is YYDKDF in the germline V gene (reference sequence). The CDR3 nucleotides read TGTGCCACCAGCGTCAGTGGAAATTCACCCCTCCACTTT. This sequence encodes CATSVSGNSPLHF.

The rearrangement joins TRBV30 to TRBJ1-3, with a weak D call TRBD1 (5 bases). V lost 1 base and J 4 bases, leaving 17 bases between the germline ends. Germline lookup yields CDR1 GTSNPN and CDR2 SVGIG (reference sequence). CDR3 length: 16 residues. The DNA of the CDR3 is TGTGCCTGGAGTGCCTTTGGGTACAGGACGGGAAACACCATATATTTT. As protein: CAWSAFGYRTGNTIYF.

The chain has TRBV4-1 and TRBJ2-7, with D possibly being TRBD1 (5 bases). The CDR3 is 15 residues long. The germline V gene has CDR1 MGHRA and CDR2 YSYEKL. V lost 0 bases and J 2 bases, leaving 11 bases between the germline ends. DNA for the CDR3: TGCGCCAGCAGCCAAGATGGGTGGACACCCTACGAGCAGTACTTC. Amino acids: CASSQDGWTPYEQYF.

J is TRBJ2-7 and V is TRBV11-2; D remains ambiguous. Trimming cost V 1 base and J 4 bases, with 11 bases left between them. The CDR3 sequence is 14 residues long. CDR1 and CDR2 (germline): SGHAT, FQNNGV. CDR3 amino acids: CASSLGAGPYEQYF. The CDR3 nucleotides are TGTGCCAGCAGCTTAGGGGCAGGTCCGTACGAGCAGTACTTC.

The J gene is TRBJ1-1, the V gene TRBV5-6; D remains unclear. V was clipped by 0 bases and J by 11 bases, with 8 bases between them. The CDR3 is 11 amino acids. The germline CDR1 and CDR2 sequences are SGHDT and YYEEEE. CDR3 DNA: TGTGCCAGCAGCTTGGCTGGAACGGCTTTCTTT. Translating gives CASSLAGTAFF.

This chain uses TRBV30 with TRBJ1-5; TRBD1 agrees at 7 bases. The CDR3 totals 15 residues. Germline V lookup: CDR1 GTSNPN, CDR2 SVGIG (reference sequence). The V and J ends lost 0 bases and 0 bases, in that order; junction bases with no gene match: 2. The CDR3 here is CAWSVGTVSNQPQHF. CDR3 sequence (DNA): TGTGCCTGGAGTGTAGGGACAGTTAGCAATCAGCCCCAGCATTTT.

The CDR3 region has the DNA TGCAGTGCTAGAGATCAGGGCTACACCTTC. Residues: CSARDQGYTF. The V call is TRBV20-1, the J call TRBJ1-2; no definite D call. Germline-derived CDR1 and CDR2 are DFQATT and SNEGSKA (reference sequence). The CDR3 has 10 residues. V gave up 0 bases and J gave up 8 bases, with 4 bases separating them.

The chain uses TRBV9 and TRBJ1-4, with 10 bases matching TRBD1. With V trimmed by 3 bases and J by 5 bases, 7 bases remained unmatched. The CDR3 is 16 amino acids. Germline V lookup: CDR1 SGDLS, CDR2 YYNGEE. The CDR3 DNA follows: TGTGCCAGCAGCGCGGGACAGGGGTTGGGAAATGAAAAACTGTTTTTT. It yields the protein CASSAGQGLGNEKLFF. The full variable domain, rest sourced from reference TRBV9 and TRBJ1-4, is DSGVTQTPKHLITATGQRVTLRCSPRSGDLSVYWYQQSLDQGLQFLIQYYNGEERAKGNILERFSAQQFPDLHSELNLSSLELGDSALYFCASSAGQGLGNEKLFFGSGTQLSVL.